This is a list of T cell receptor beta chains from one sample in a study of blood T cell repertoires in COVID-19. TCRdb keeps only in-frame clones here, not all; method: immunoSEQ multiplex PCR. The data show approximately 140,000 clones, roughly 90% seen once. Input material: peripheral blood. All receptors derive from a human donor in a cohort sampled during active COVID-19. Each CDR3 is given with its conserved first and last residue. The D gene is left open where the match is weak. Rows give clone size only sometimes, using once, few, many, or a class for an expanded clone.

J gene,V gene,D gene,CDR3 length,clone size,CDR3 protein,CDR3 DNA
TRBJ2-3,TRBV11-3,-,17,-,CASSLVVNRQGRETQYF,TGTGCCAGCAGCTTAGTGGTCAACCGGCAGGGGCGAGAGACGCAGTATTTT
TRBJ2-3,TRBV5-1,TRBD2,18,-,CASSFTSGRAGGADTQYF,TGCGCCAGCAGCTTCACTAGCGGGAGGGCCGGTGGGGCAGATACGCAGTATTTT
TRBJ2-5,TRBV7-9,-,15,-,CASSIRQGREETQYF,TGTGCCAGCAGCATACGACAGGGGCGGGAGGAGACCCAGTACTTC
TRBJ2-5,TRBV4-2,TRBD2,16,-,CASSSKLAGGPETQYF,TGTGCCAGCAGTTCCAAACTAGCGGGGGGACCAGAGACCCAGTACTTC
TRBJ1-1,TRBV12-3/TRBV12-4,TRBD1,13,-,CASSLGGQIEAFF,TGTGCCAGCAGTTTAGGGGGACAGATTGAAGCTTTCTTT
TRBJ2-5,TRBV7-2,TRBD2,19,-,CASSGRGSGGVKTQETQYF,TGTGCCAGCAGCGGGCGGGGTAGCGGGGGGGTAAAAACCCAAGAGACCCAGTACTTC
TRBJ1-1,TRBV6-5,-,14,-,CASSLEGKNTEAFF,TGTGCCAGCAGTTTGGAGGGGAAGAACACTGAAGCTTTCTTT
TRBJ2-5,TRBV7-2,-,14,-,CASSPGQGGETQYF,TGTGCCAGCAGCCCTGGGCAGGGTGGAGAGACCCAGTACTTC
TRBJ1-1,TRBV6-6,TRBD1,15,once,CASSYRGQSVTEAFF,TGTGCCAGCAGTTATCGGGGACAGAGCGTCACTGAAGCTTTCTTT
TRBJ2-5,TRBV4-3,-,16,-,CASSQGRWRGQETQYF,TGCGCCAGCAGCCAAGGCCGCTGGCGGGGTCAAGAGACCCAGTACTTC
TRBJ2-3,TRBV9,-,19,-,CASSPLVVGSGGSADTQYF,TGTGCCAGCAGCCCCCTCGTAGTGGGAAGTGGGGGGTCGGCAGATACGCAGTATTTT
TRBJ2-4,TRBV5-4,TRBD2,16,-,CASSLALAGAKNIQYF,TGTGCCAGCAGCTTGGCTCTAGCGGGGGCCAAAAACATTCAGTACTTC
TRBJ1-2,TRBV28,-,14,-,CASNDLSGNYGYTF,TGTGCCAGCAATGACTTAAGTGGGAACTATGGCTACACCTTC
TRBJ1-1,TRBV30,-,13,-,CAWSVAVNTEAFF,TGTGCCTGGAGTGTCGCAGTGAACACTGAAGCTTTCTTT
TRBJ1-2,TRBV7-9,-,11,once,CASSLGDGYTF,TGTGCCAGCAGCCTGGGCGATGGCTACACCTTC
TRBJ1-4,TRBV7-3,-,15,-,CASSLAGTLNEKLFF,TGTGCCAGCAGCTTAGCCGGGACACTAAATGAAAAACTGTTTTTT
TRBJ2-5,TRBV3-1/TRBV3-2,TRBD2,15,-,CASSPGLAGQETQYF,TGTGCCAGCAGCCCTGGACTAGCGGGGCAAGAGACCCAGTACTTC
TRBJ2-1,TRBV7-3,TRBD2,15,-,CASSLELAGYNEQFF,TGTGCCAGCAGCTTAGAGCTAGCGGGTTACAATGAGCAGTTCTTC
TRBJ2-5,TRBV5-6,-,14,-,CASSLAALQETQYF,TGTGCCAGCAGCTTGGCTGCGTTACAAGAGACCCAGTACTTC
TRBJ2-5,TRBV5-1,TRBD2,15,-,CASSWTSGTEETQYF,TGCGCCAGCAGCTGGACTAGCGGGACCGAAGAGACCCAGTACTTC
TRBJ1-1,TRBV7-9,TRBD1,13,-,CASSYDRVSEAFF,TGTGCCAGCAGCTACGACAGGGTGAGTGAAGCTTTCTTT
TRBJ2-3,TRBV27,TRBD2,15,-,CASSRSGSSADTQYF,TGTGCCAGCAGTCGAAGCGGGAGCTCAGCAGATACGCAGTATTTT
TRBJ2-1,TRBV19,-,13,-,CASSIASNNEQFF,TGTGCCAGTAGTATCGCCAGTAACAATGAGCAGTTCTTC
TRBJ2-1,TRBV11-2,TRBD1,16,-,CASSSRPGQGNNEQFF,TGTGCCAGCAGCTCGCGCCCGGGACAGGGAAACAATGAGCAGTTCTTC
TRBJ2-7,TRBV5-8,-,12,-,CASTPRLDEQYF,TGTGCCAGCACGCCTCGGTTGGACGAGCAGTACTTC
TRBJ2-7,TRBV7-2,-,15,-,CASSFWPGGAYEQYF,TGTGCCAGCAGCTTTTGGCCCGGGGGAGCCTACGAGCAGTACTTC
TRBJ2-3,TRBV5-1,-,13,-,CASSFEGTDTQYF,TGCGCCAGCAGCTTTGAGGGCACAGATACGCAGTATTTT
TRBJ2-5,TRBV27,-,12,-,CAGHPYQETQYF,TGTGCCGGACATCCGTACCAAGAGACCCAGTACTTC
TRBJ2-1,TRBV28,-,14,-,CASSRGGVQLEQFF,TGTGCCAGCAGTAGGGGGGGGGTTCAATTGGAGCAGTTCTTC
TRBJ1-5,TRBV7-2,TRBD1,16,-,CASSLGGTGGRWPQHF,TGTGCCAGCAGCTTAGGTGGGACAGGGGGGCGTTGGCCCCAGCATTTT
TRBJ2-2,TRBV28,-,14,-,CASSSPGATGELFF,TGTGCCAGCAGTTCCCCAGGGGCTACCGGGGAGCTGTTTTTT
TRBJ2-5,TRBV7-9,-,14,-,CASSLSGGRETQYF,TGTGCCAGCAGCCTGTCAGGGGGGAGAGAGACCCAGTACTTC
TRBJ2-1,TRBV5-1,-,15,once,CASSWAGTSYNEQFF,TGCGCCAGCAGCTGGGCCGGGACATCTTACAATGAGCAGTTCTTC
TRBJ2-3,TRBV10-3,-,14,-,CAIKFAGDADTQYF,TGTGCCATCAAATTCGCAGGGGACGCAGATACGCAGTATTTT
TRBJ2-6,TRBV18,TRBD1,17,few,CASSPGDRGSGANVLTF,TGTGCCAGCTCACCTGGGGACAGGGGTTCCGGGGCCAACGTCCTGACTTTC
TRBJ1-1,TRBV2,TRBD1,12,-,CASSEGTAEAFF,TGTGCCAGCAGTGAGGGGACAGCTGAAGCTTTCTTT
TRBJ2-5,TRBV6-5,-,14,-,CASRAGLEQETQYF,TGTGCCAGCCGGGCGGGACTTGAACAAGAGACCCAGTACTTC
TRBJ1-4,TRBV28,-,12,-,CASSSTNEKLFF,TGTGCCAGCAGCTCAACTAATGAAAAACTGTTTTTT
TRBJ2-1,TRBV7-3,-,12,-,CASSLTQGVQFF,TGTGCCAGCAGCTTAACGCAAGGGGTGCAGTTCTTC
TRBJ1-5,TRBV7-4,-,19,-,CASSSKMLWGRIGNQPQHF,TGTGCCAGCAGCTCCAAGATGCTCTGGGGCCGCATCGGCAATCAGCCCCAGCATTTT
TRBJ1-5,TRBV15,TRBD1,16,-,CATSRGQGSGNQPQHF,TGTGCCACCAGCAGAGGACAGGGCAGCGGCAATCAGCCCCAGCATTTT
TRBJ2-5,TRBV27,TRBD1,14,-,CASSRGQTGETQYF,TGTGCCAGCAGTAGGGGACAGACGGGCGAGACCCAGTACTTC
TRBJ2-6,TRBV11-2,-,19,-,CASSLDLRGTSPGANVLTF,TGTGCCAGCAGCTTAGATTTAAGGGGCACTTCCCCTGGGGCCAACGTCCTGACTTTC
TRBJ2-1,TRBV28,TRBD2,15,-,CASSLSGTKSNEQFF,TGTGCCAGCAGTTTATCCGGGACTAAATCCAATGAGCAGTTCTTC
TRBJ1-2,TRBV7-8,-,16,-,CASSLEGQGANYGYTF,TGTGCCAGCAGCTTAGAGGGGCAGGGTGCCAACTATGGCTACACCTTC
TRBJ1-3,TRBV12-3/TRBV12-4,-,12,-,CASSLSGNTIYF,TGTGCCAGCAGTTTGAGCGGAAACACCATATATTTT
TRBJ1-2,TRBV5-1,-,15,-,CASSLRGNRTYGYTF,TGCGCCAGCAGCTTGCGGGGGAACAGGACCTATGGCTACACCTTC
TRBJ2-5,TRBV4-3,TRBD1,16,-,CASSQDDRTGGETQYF,TGCGCCAGCAGCCAAGATGATAGAACAGGGGGAGAGACCCAGTACTTC
TRBJ2-5,TRBV7-9,-,15,-,CASSLAGKAAETQYF,TGTGCCAGCAGCTTAGCCGGGAAGGCTGCAGAGACCCAGTACTTC
TRBJ2-1,TRBV5-4,TRBD2,17,-,CASSHPASGRIRNEQFF,TGTGCCAGCAGCCATCCCGCTAGCGGGAGGATTAGAAATGAGCAGTTCTTC
TRBJ2-7,TRBV7-8,-,14,-,CASSFGRVTYEQYF,TGTGCCAGCAGCTTCGGCAGGGTAACCTACGAGCAGTACTTC
TRBJ2-1,TRBV6-1,TRBD2,20,-,CASSERGGLAGGISYNEQFF,TGTGCCAGCAGTGAAAGGGGGGGACTAGCGGGAGGGATATCCTACAATGAGCAGTTCTTC
TRBJ2-7,TRBV6-5,-,16,once,CASSYSTVTVAYEQYF,TGTGCCAGCAGTTACTCCACCGTTACAGTTGCCTACGAGCAGTACTTC
TRBJ1-2,TRBV19,-,13,-,CASSMVETAGYTF,TGTGCCAGTAGTATGGTGGAGACTGCTGGCTACACCTTC